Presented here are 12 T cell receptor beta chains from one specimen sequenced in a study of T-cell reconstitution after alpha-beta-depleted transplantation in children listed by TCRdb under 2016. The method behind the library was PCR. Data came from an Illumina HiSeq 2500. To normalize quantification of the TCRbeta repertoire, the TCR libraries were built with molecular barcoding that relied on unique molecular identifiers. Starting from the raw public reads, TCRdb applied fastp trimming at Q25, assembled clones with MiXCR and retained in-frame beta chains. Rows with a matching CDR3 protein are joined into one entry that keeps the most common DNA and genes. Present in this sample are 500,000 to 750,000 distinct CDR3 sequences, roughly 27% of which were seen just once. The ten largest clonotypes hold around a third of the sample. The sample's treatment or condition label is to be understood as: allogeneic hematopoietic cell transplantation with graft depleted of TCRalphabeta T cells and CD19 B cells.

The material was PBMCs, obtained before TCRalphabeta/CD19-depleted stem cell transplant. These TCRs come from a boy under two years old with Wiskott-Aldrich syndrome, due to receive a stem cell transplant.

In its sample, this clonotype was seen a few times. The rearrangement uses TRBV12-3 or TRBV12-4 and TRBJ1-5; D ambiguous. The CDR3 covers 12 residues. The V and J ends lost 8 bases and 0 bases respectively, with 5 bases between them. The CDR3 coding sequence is TGTGCCAGCCAGATTAGCAATCAGCCCCAGCATTTT. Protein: CASQISNQPQHF.

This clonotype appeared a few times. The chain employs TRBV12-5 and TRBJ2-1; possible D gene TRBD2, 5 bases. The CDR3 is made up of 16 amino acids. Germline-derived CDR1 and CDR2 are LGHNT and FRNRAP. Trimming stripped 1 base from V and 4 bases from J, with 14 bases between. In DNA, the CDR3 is TGTGCTAGTGGTTTGGCAGGAATAGGGAGTTACAATGAGCAGTTCTTC. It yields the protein CASGLAGIGSYNEQFF.

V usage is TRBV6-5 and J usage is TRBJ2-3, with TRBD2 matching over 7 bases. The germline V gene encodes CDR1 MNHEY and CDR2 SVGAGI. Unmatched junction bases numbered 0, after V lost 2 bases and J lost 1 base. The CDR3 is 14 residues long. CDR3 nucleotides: TGTGCCAGCAGTTACGGGGGGGGCACAGATACGCAGTATTTT. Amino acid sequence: CASSYGGGTDTQYF.

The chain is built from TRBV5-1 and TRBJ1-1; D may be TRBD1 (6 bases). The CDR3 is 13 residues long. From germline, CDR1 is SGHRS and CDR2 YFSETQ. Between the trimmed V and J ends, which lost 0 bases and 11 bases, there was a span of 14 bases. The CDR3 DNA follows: TGCGCCAGCAGCTTGGCCGGGGGGCTAAAGGCTTTCTTT. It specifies CASSLAGGLKAFF. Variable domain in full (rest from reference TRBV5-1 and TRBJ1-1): KAGVTQTPRYLIKTRGQQVTLSCSPISGHRSVSWYQQTPGQGLQFLFEYFSETQRNKGNFPGRFSGRQFSNSRSEMNVSTLELGDSALYLCASSLAGGLKAFFGQGTRLTVV.

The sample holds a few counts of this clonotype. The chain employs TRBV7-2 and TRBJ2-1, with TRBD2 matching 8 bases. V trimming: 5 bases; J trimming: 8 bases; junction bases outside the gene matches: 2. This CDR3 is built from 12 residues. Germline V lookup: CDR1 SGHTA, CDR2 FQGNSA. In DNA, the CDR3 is TGTGCCAGCAGCCGGACTAGCCATGAGCAGTTCTTC. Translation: CASSRTSHEQFF.

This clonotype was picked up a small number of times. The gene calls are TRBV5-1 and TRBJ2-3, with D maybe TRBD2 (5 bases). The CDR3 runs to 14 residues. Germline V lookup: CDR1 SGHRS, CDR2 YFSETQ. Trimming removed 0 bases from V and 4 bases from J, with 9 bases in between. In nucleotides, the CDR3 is TGCGCCAGCAGCTTGGTTGGGGAGTCAGATACGCAGTATTTT. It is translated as CASSLVGESDTQYF.

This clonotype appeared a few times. The CDR3 is CASSLRTSAKNIQYF. CDR3 nucleotides: TGTGCCAGCTCTCTACGGACTAGTGCCAAAAACATTCAGTACTTC. The chain couples TRBV12-3 or TRBV12-4 to TRBJ2-4; 7 bases match TRBD2. This CDR3 region has 15 residues. Trimming took 8 bases from V and 1 from J; bases not matched to a gene: 8.

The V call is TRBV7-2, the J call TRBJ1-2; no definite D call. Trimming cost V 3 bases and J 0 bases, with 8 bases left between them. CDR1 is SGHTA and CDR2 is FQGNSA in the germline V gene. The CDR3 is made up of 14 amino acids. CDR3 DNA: TGTGCCAGCAGCTTCGGGTTATCTAACTATGGCTACACCTTC. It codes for CASSFGLSNYGYTF.

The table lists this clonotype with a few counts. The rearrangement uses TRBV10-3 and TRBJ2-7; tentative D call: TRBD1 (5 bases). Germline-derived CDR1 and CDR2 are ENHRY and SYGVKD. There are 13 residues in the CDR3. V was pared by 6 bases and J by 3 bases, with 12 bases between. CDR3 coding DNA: TGTGCCATCAGAGGACAAGCATACTACGAGCAGTACTTC. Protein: CAIRGQAYYEQYF.

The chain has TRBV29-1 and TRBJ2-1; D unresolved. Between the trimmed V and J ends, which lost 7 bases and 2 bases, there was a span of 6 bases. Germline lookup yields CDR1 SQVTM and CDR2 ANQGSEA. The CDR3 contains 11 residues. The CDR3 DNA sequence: TGCAGCGCAAAAGCCTACAATGAGCAGTTCTTC. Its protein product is CSAKAYNEQFF.

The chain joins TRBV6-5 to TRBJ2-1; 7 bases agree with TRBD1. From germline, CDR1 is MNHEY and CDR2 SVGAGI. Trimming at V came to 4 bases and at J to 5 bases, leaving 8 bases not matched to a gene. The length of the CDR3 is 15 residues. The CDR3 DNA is TGTGCCAGCAGTTTCTACGACAGGGTCAACAATGAGCAGTTCTTC. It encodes CASSFYDRVNNEQFF.

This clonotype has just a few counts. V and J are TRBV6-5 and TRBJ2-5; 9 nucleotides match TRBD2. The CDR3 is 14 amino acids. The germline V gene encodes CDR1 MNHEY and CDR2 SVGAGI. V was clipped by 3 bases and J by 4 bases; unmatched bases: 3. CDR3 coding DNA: TGTGCCAGCAGTTATTGGCGGGAGGGAGAGACCCAGTACTTC. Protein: CASSYWREGETQYF.